Below are 26 T cell receptor beta chains sequenced from a single sample in a study of shared clonotypes between healthy human individuals. Profiled with immunoSEQ multiplex PCR; TCRdb holds only in-frame clones, not every one. This table holds about 1.5 million clones, 96% found once. Sequenced material: naive CD4+ T cells sorted from blood. The subset was: CD45RA+ positively selected. These receptor sequences come from a man between 25 and 39 years old in good health.

The V call is TRBV19, the J call TRBJ1-5, with D possibly TRBD1 on 5 matching bases. This CDR3 has 14 residues. Trimming stripped 4 bases from V and 3 bases from J, with 10 bases between. Germline V gene lookup returns CDR1 LNHDA and CDR2 SQIVND (reference sequence). The CDR3 nucleotides are TGTGCCAGTAGTAGGGACCTCTACAATCAGCCCCAGCATTTT. This gives the protein CASSRDLYNQPQHF.

This chain uses TRBV20-1 with TRBJ2-3; D remains unclear. With 5 bases removed from V and 5 bases from J, the gap between germline ends came to 8 bases. Germline V gene sequence: CDR1 DFQATT, CDR2 SNEGSKA (reference sequence). The CDR3 has 11 amino acids. CDR3 bases: TGCAGTGCTGGCTTCTTAGATACGCAGTATTTT. It is translated as CSAGFLDTQYF.

The chain employs TRBV29-1 and TRBJ1-1; possibly TRBD1 for D (6 bases). The V and J ends lost 6 bases and 0 bases respectively, with 14 bases between them. The CDR3 consists of 14 residues. The V gene's germline CDR1 is SQVTM and CDR2 ANQGSEA. The CDR3 bases are TGCAGCGTACAGGGAAGTAGGGTGAACACTGAAGCTTTCTTT. Protein product: CSVQGSRVNTEAFF.

The chain combines TRBV6-1 with TRBJ2-1; 7 bases are a match to TRBD1. The V gene end was trimmed by 9 bases and the J gene end by 7 bases; junction bases not matched to a gene: 15. The CDR3 totals 15 residues. Germline CDR1 is MNHNS and CDR2 is SASEGT. In DNA form, the CDR3 reads TGTGCCAGTGGTGCACACCCACTACAGGGGAATGAGCAGTTCTTC. Protein product: CASGAHPLQGNEQFF.

This clone was counted once. J is TRBJ2-1 and V is TRBV12-5; 9 positions agree with TRBD2. Germline V lookup: CDR1 LGHNT, CDR2 FRNRAP. The CDR3 consists of 20 residues. J lost 4 bases, V lost 0 bases, and 16 bases had no gene match. The CDR3 coding sequence is TGTGCTAGTGGTTTGGTACCGTCTAGCGGGGTCCCCCGTTATTACAATGAGCAGTTCTTC. This translates into CASGLVPSSGVPRYYNEQFF.

This chain uses TRBV18 with TRBJ1-2; D gene unclear. CDR1 and CDR2 from the germline V gene are KGHSH and LQKENI. The length of the CDR3 is 14 residues. V lost 3 bases and J 8 bases, leaving 16 bases between the germline ends. CDR3 loop: CASSPVEAVGGYTF. CDR3 in DNA: TGTGCCAGCTCACCGGTGGAGGCCGTGGGCGGCTACACCTTC.

This sequence joins TRBV5-1 and TRBJ2-7; 9 nucleotides line up with TRBD1. The germline V gene has CDR1 SGHRS and CDR2 YFSETQ. J was trimmed by 6 bases and V by 4 bases; bases with no gene match: 11. The CDR3 loop spans 15 amino acids. The CDR3 loop reads CASSRTGTGNREQYF. The CDR3, as DNA: TGCGCCAGCAGCCGAACCGGGACAGGGAATCGCGAGCAGTACTTC.

The chain recombines TRBV5-6 with TRBJ2-7, with D perhaps given as TRBD1 or TRBD2 (5 bases each). Trimming cost V 2 bases and J 4 bases, with 19 bases left between them. In germline, CDR1 is SGHDT, CDR2 YYEEEE. The CDR3 length is 16 residues. The CDR3 coding sequence is TGTGCCAGCAGCTTATCTCTCCGTAGGGACCCTTACGAGCAGTACTTC. Its translation is CASSLSLRRDPYEQYF.

CDR3 residues: CASIDALGGFGELFF. CDR3 nucleotides: TGTGCCAGCATCGACGCCTTGGGAGGTTTCGGGGAGCTGTTTTTT. This chain connects TRBV6-1 to TRBJ2-2, with a tentative D call TRBD2 (6 bases). The CDR3 is 15 residues long. Trimming removed 7 bases at V and 7 bases at J, with 19 bases between. Germline V CDR1 and CDR2: MNHNS, SASEGT.

The rearrangement joins TRBV5-1 to TRBJ2-3; maybe TRBD2 (5 bases). Between the trimmed V and J ends, which lost 4 bases and 2 bases, there was a span of 20 bases. The CDR3 has 17 residues. From germline, CDR1 is SGHRS and CDR2 YFSETQ. DNA for the CDR3: TGCGCCAGCAGCCCCGGTCGGGCGTTAGCGTCCACAGATACGCAGTATTTT. Protein sequence: CASSPGRALASTDTQYF.

This clone has more than one count but fewer than ten. One end of the junction does not line up with germline, which may come from a read error. J is TRBJ2-7 and V is TRBV2; D may match TRBD1 or TRBD2 (5 bases each). This CDR3 is 12 amino acids long. The germline V gene encodes CDR1 SNHLY and CDR2 FYNNEI. In DNA, the CDR3 is TGTGCCAGCAGCCGGATTCTGGGGACGGAACACTTC. Translated, it gives CASSRILGTEHF.

This chain uses TRBV27 with TRBJ2-2; 10 positions agree with TRBD1. Germline trimming cut 9 bases from V and 7 bases from J; bases unmatched to any gene: 8. CDR3 length equals 14 residues. Germline loops: CDR1 MNHEY, CDR2 SMNVEV (reference sequence). The CDR3 spells CARGDRGWCGELFF. The CDR3 region has the DNA TGTGCCAGGGGGGACAGGGGCTGGTGCGGGGAGCTGTTTTTT.

The rearrangement joins TRBV29-1 to TRBJ2-2; 11 bases match TRBD1. Germline values: CDR1 SQVTM, CDR2 ANQGSEA. With V trimmed by 6 bases and J by 4 bases, 10 bases remained unmatched. CDR3 length equals 16 residues. CDR3 amino acids: CSVVGQGAIRTGELFF. The CDR3 nucleotides are TGCAGCGTAGTCGGACAGGGGGCTATTCGCACCGGGGAGCTGTTTTTT.

The chain is built from TRBV7-9 and TRBJ2-3; maybe TRBD2 (6 bases). V was pared by 5 bases and J by 2 bases, with 8 bases between. CDR3 length equals 13 residues. Germline V gene lookup returns CDR1 SEHNR and CDR2 FQNEAQ (reference sequence). CDR3: CASSPGDTDTQYF. CDR3 nucleotide sequence: TGTGCCAGCAGCCCGGGGGACACAGATACGCAGTATTTT.

This chain joins TRBV9 and TRBJ2-2; 9 nucleotides agree with TRBD2. Germline trimming cut 0 bases from V and 6 bases from J; bases unmatched to any gene: 6. Germline loops: CDR1 SGDLS, CDR2 YYNGEE. This CDR3 spans 16 amino acids. CDR3 amino acids: CASSVGPSGMPGELFF. CDR3 sequence (DNA): TGTGCCAGCAGCGTAGGTCCTAGCGGGATGCCCGGGGAGCTGTTTTTT.

The CDR3 sequence is CASSLVSNGGYTF. The CDR3 DNA reads TGTGCCAGCAGCTTAGTTAGCAACGGGGGCTACACCTTC. This chain links TRBV7-2 with TRBJ1-2; D ambiguous. V gave up 1 base and J gave up 8 bases, with 11 bases separating them. Germline V gene lookup returns CDR1 SGHTA and CDR2 FQGNSA. There are 13 residues in the CDR3. Full variable domain (missing parts from reference TRBV7-2 and TRBJ1-2): GAGVSQSPSNKVTEKGKDVELRCDPISGHTALYWYRQSLGQGLEFLIYFQGNSAPDKSGLPSDRFSAERTGGSVSTLTIQRTQQEDSAVYLCASSLVSNGGYTFGSGTRLTVV.

The V and J genes are TRBV27 and TRBJ2-2; maybe TRBD1 (5 bases). The CDR3 spans 16 residues. V dropped 3 bases and J dropped 1 base, with 12 bases sitting between them. CDR1 is MNHEY and CDR2 is SMNVEV in the germline V gene (reference sequence). Here the CDR3 reads CASSFQGRQNTGELFF. CDR3 DNA sequence: TGTGCCAGCAGTTTCCAGGGCAGGCAGAACACCGGGGAGCTGTTTTTT.

The chain carries TRBV18 and TRBJ2-5; 7 nucleotides agree with TRBD1. The CDR3 has 14 residues. CDR1 is KGHSH, CDR2 LQKENI, per germline. V was pared by 5 bases and J by 2 bases, with 5 bases of the junction left unmatched. CDR3 DNA sequence: TGTGCCAGCTCAACGGGACAGCCTCAAGAGACCCAGTACTTC. This encodes CASSTGQPQETQYF.

The chain recombines TRBV5-5 with TRBJ2-2; 13 bases fit TRBD2. V was clipped by 4 bases and J by 1 base; unmatched bases: 1. This CDR3 spans 16 amino acids. Germline values: CDR1 SGHKS, CDR2 YYEKEE (reference sequence). The CDR3 DNA sequence: TGTGCCAGCAGCCGGACTAGCGGGAGGAACACCGGGGAGCTGTTTTTT. As protein: CASSRTSGRNTGELFF.

The chain combines TRBV5-3 with TRBJ2-1; 10 bases align to TRBD2. TRBV5-3 is designated an ORF whose function remains uncertain. V was pared by 0 bases and J by 6 bases, with 6 bases of the junction left unmatched. The CDR3 loop spans 16 amino acids. This chain's CDR3 is CARSLETSGWGNEQFF. CDR3 nucleotide sequence: TGTGCCAGAAGCTTGGAGACTAGCGGGTGGGGCAATGAGCAGTTCTTC.

This clone was counted a single time. Other DNA sequences in this specimen translate into the identical CDR3. This chain uses TRBV18 with TRBJ2-7; D is unresolved. Germline V gene sequence: CDR1 KGHSH, CDR2 LQKENI. V lost 1 base, J lost 3 bases, and 13 bases lay in between. The length of the CDR3 is 15 residues. As DNA, the CDR3 is TGTGCCAGCTCACCACTCCCTGGCCAGGACTACGAGCAGTACTTC. Its protein product is CASSPLPGQDYEQYF.

The genes are TRBV5-4 and TRBJ2-5; 9 bases line up with TRBD1. CDR1 and CDR2 (germline): SGHNT, YYREEE (reference sequence). The length of the CDR3 is 16 residues. V shed 2 bases, J shed 5 bases, and the junction held 10 bases outside the gene matches. The CDR3 bases are TGTGCCAGCAGCTTAGGGTTCGACAGGGGGGTGGAGACCCAGTACTTC. It codes for CASSLGFDRGVETQYF.

V is TRBV29-1 and J is TRBJ2-7; tentative D call: TRBD1 (6 bases). This CDR3 has 14 residues. V shed 8 bases and J shed 6 bases, with 23 bases lying between them. Germline CDR1 reads SQVTM; CDR2 reads ANQGSEA. CDR3 amino acids: CSCLLPGQGLEQYF. CDR3 sequence (DNA): TGCAGCTGTCTGCTGCCTGGGCAGGGGCTCGAGCAGTACTTC.

This clone was seen only once. V usage is TRBV2 and J usage is TRBJ2-5; D gene unclear. In germline, CDR1 is SNHLY, CDR2 FYNNEI. This CDR3 region has 12 residues. The V and J ends lost 6 bases and 3 bases respectively, with 8 bases between them. The CDR3 sequence is CASRASKETQYF. CDR3 coding DNA: TGTGCCAGCAGGGCTAGTAAAGAGACCCAGTACTTC.

This clone was detected once. V gene TRBV29-1 combines with J gene TRBJ2-5; D gene unclear. V was trimmed by 4 bases and J by 2 bases, leaving 11 bases between them. The CDR3 totals 13 residues. Germline V gene data show CDR1 as SQVTM and CDR2 as ANQGSEA. CDR3 sequence (DNA): TGCAGCGTTGGTATTAACTTTCAAGAGACCCAGTACTTC. Its protein product is CSVGINFQETQYF.

This chain joins TRBV5-4 and TRBJ1-1; a possible D gene is TRBD1 (5 bases). The CDR3 is 17 amino acids. V was shortened by 4 bases and J by 0 bases, with 19 bases between the two germline ends. The germline CDR1 and CDR2 sequences are SGHNT and YYREEE (reference sequence). The CDR3 is CASSTPRGHSMNTEAFF. The CDR3 nucleotides are TGTGCCAGCAGCACACCCCGCGGACATTCCATGAACACTGAAGCTTTCTTT.